A selection of T cell receptor beta chains follows, all from one sample in a study of T cells in Graves' hyperthyroidism and ophthalmopathy. TCRdb processed the multiplex PCR reads anew with MiXCR; each CDR3 protein has one entry. The sample lists hundreds of thousands of distinct CDR3 sequences, around 38% occurring once. The specimen sequenced was blood. The receptors derive from a man younger than 30 with Graves' hyperthyroidism. The CDR3 runs from the conserved cysteine through the conserved F or W. D genes are given only for firm matches. Size values are once, few and many counts, or a class for expanded clones, and some rows have none.

>-|-|TRBJ2-7|TRBV12-3/TRBV12-4
TGTGCCAGCAGCTTCGAAGGGTTAAAGGACGAGCAGTACTTC
CASSFEGLKDEQYF
>-|many|TRBJ2-7|TRBV10-3
TGTGCCATCAGTGAGTCCGAATACGAGCAGTACTTC
CAISESEYEQYF
>-|few|TRBJ2-2|TRBV7-2
TGTGCCAGCAGCGGAATGGGGGGGCTCAACGGGGAGCTGTTTTTT
CASSGMGGLNGELFF
>-|-|TRBJ2-5|TRBV2
TGTGCCAGCAGTTTAGAGGGCAGTGGCCAAGAGACCCAGTACTTC
CASSLEGSGQETQYF
>-|-|TRBJ2-7|TRBV7-2
TGTGCCAGCAGCCCCGGTCAGCACATATCCTACGAGCAGTACTTC
CASSPGQHISYEQYF
>-|-|TRBJ2-7|TRBV12-3/TRBV12-4
TGTGCCAGCAGTTTTTCTGAGGGCGCCTACGAGCAGTACTTC
CASSFSEGAYEQYF
>-|many|TRBJ1-2|TRBV5-8
TGTGCCAGCAGCTTGTGGTCCCGGGTGGATGGCTACACCTTC
CASSLWSRVDGYTF
>-|many|TRBJ1-1|TRBV2
TGTGCTCGCGAAGATACACGGGGCAGGAGGGACTTTGAAGCTTTCTTT
CAREDTRGRRDFEAFF
>-|many|TRBJ1-4|TRBV20-1
TGCAGTGCAATTGGGGGTGAAAAACTGTTTTTT
CSAIGGEKLFF
>-|few|TRBJ1-3|TRBV7-6
TGTGCCAGCAGCCCTCAAACGGGGGGTGCGATTGGAAACACCATATATTTT
CASSPQTGGAIGNTIYF
>-|-|TRBJ1-3|TRBV7-8
TGTGCCAGCAGCCCCCGCACGGGGACGGCTGGAAACACCATATATTTT
CASSPRTGTAGNTIYF
>-|many|TRBJ1-1|TRBV2
TGTGCCAGCAGTGAGGAAATGAGGACAGTGAACACTGAAGCTTTCTTT
CASSEEMRTVNTEAFF
>TRBD1|many|TRBJ2-7|TRBV5-6
TGTGCCAGCAGCTCCCTTTTTGGGACAGGGGAATACGAGCAGTACTTC
CASSSLFGTGEYEQYF
>-|many|TRBJ1-1|TRBV29-1
TGCAGCGCAAATGGAGGGGGGGGCATGAACACTGAAGCTTTCTTT
CSANGGGGMNTEAFF
>-|-|TRBJ1-2|TRBV11-1
TGTGCCAGCAGCTCACCCCTTCGGGGGGGCACGACAGCAACTGACTATGGCTACACCTTC
CASSSPLRGGTTATDYGYTF
>-|-|TRBJ1-6|TRBV7-2
TGTGCCAGCAGCTTAGTTGCTCGCGCCCGGGGGATCTCACCCCTCCACTTT
CASSLVARARGISPLHF
>-|-|TRBJ2-5|TRBV2
TGTGCCAGCGAGGGGGGGGCCGGAGAGACCCAGTACTTC
CASEGGAGETQYF
>-|few|TRBJ2-3|TRBV9
TGTGCCAGCAGCGTAGATGGCCTCACAGATACGCAGTATTTT
CASSVDGLTDTQYF
>-|-|TRBJ2-7|TRBV20-1
TGCAGTGCTAGAGATACGGGACCAGCGGTAAGCTCCTACGAGCAGTACTTC
CSARDTGPAVSSYEQYF
>TRBD2|-|TRBJ2-5|TRBV6-5
TGTGCCAGCAGTTACTCCCAGCGGGGGCGAGAGACCCAGTACTTC
CASSYSQRGRETQYF
>-|few|TRBJ1-4|TRBV12-3/TRBV12-4
TGTGCCAGCTCCGTGGGCGGGGGAAAACTGTTTTTT
CASSVGGGKLFF
>TRBD1|-|TRBJ2-2|TRBV20-1
TGCAGTGCTAGAGATCCGGGCAGGGGGTCGACCGGGGAGCTGTTTTTT
CSARDPGRGSTGELFF
>-|-|TRBJ2-2|TRBV2
TGTGCCAGCGCCCTCCGGGATCAGAACACCGGGGAGCTGTTTTTT
CASALRDQNTGELFF
>TRBD2|-|TRBJ2-7|TRBV2
TGTGCCAGCAGTGTACGGCAGGGAGGGACCGGGGAGCAGTACTTC
CASSVRQGGTGEQYF
>TRBD1|many|TRBJ2-2|TRBV24-1
TGTGCCACCAGTAGAGGGACAGCGAACACCGGGGAGCTGTTTTTT
CATSRGTANTGELFF
>TRBD2|few|TRBJ2-7|TRBV20-1
TGCAGTGCTAGTGTGGGGAGGGAGCCCTACGAGCAGTACTTC
CSASVGREPYEQYF
>TRBD1|-|TRBJ1-3|TRBV6-5
TGTGCCAGCAGTTACTCGCAGGGGGCTGGGGACACCACATATTTT
CASSYSQGAGDTTYF
>TRBD1|many|TRBJ1-1|TRBV19
TGTGCCAGCCGGACAGGCGAGGGGAACACTGAAGCTTTCTTT
CASRTGEGNTEAFF
>-|many|TRBJ1-1|TRBV7-9
TGTGCCAGCAGCTTAGCCCCAGGGGAGAACACTGAAGCTTTCTTT
CASSLAPGENTEAFF
>-|many|TRBJ2-5|TRBV7-2
TGTGCCAGCAGCCGGAGGGCCGCAGGGGAGACCCAGTACTTC
CASSRRAAGETQYF
>-|-|TRBJ1-5|TRBV4-1
TGCGCCAGCAGCCAATATAGTACAGGGAATCAGCCCCAGCATTTT
CASSQYSTGNQPQHF
>-|many|TRBJ2-5|TRBV20-1
TGCAGTGCTAGAGAACTAGGCATCCAAGAGACCCAGTACTTC
CSARELGIQETQYF
>TRBD1|many|TRBJ2-5|TRBV7-2
TGTGCCAGCATCCGCGACAGGGGCGAAGAGACCCAGTACTTC
CASIRDRGEETQYF
>TRBD1|many|TRBJ1-1|TRBV19
TGTGCCAGTAGTCAAACAGGGGGCTTGGCTTTCTTT
CASSQTGGLAFF
>-|many|TRBJ2-5|TRBV24-1
TGTGCCACCAGCGCTCGAGGGAGGGAGACCCAGTACTTC
CATSARGRETQYF
>-|-|TRBJ2-6|TRBV6-5
TGTGCCAGCAGTTACTCGGAGAGGCCCTTAGACTCTGGGGCCAACGTCCTGACTTTC
CASSYSERPLDSGANVLTF
>-|-|TRBJ1-1|TRBV19
TGTGCCAGTAGTATACTTACAGGGAGCACTGAAGCTTTCTTT
CASSILTGSTEAFF
>-|-|TRBJ2-7|TRBV4-1
TGCGCCAGCAGCCAACTCCAGGTTGACGAGCAGTACTTC
CASSQLQVDEQYF
>-|many|TRBJ1-6|TRBV7-8
TGTGCCAGCACTCCAGGGAATTCACCCCTCCACTTT
CASTPGNSPLHF
>-|-|TRBJ2-5|TRBV5-1
TGCGCCAGCAGCTTAGGTCCAGGGGTCCAAGAGACCCAGTACTTC
CASSLGPGVQETQYF
>TRBD2|few|TRBJ2-5|TRBV20-1
TGCAGTGCTAGAGAACTAGCGGGGTCAGAGACCCAGTACTTC
CSARELAGSETQYF
>-|few|TRBJ2-7|TRBV6-1
TGTGCCAGCACCCTCGGACAGATCTACGAGCAGTACTTC
CASTLGQIYEQYF
>-|-|TRBJ1-1|TRBV7-9
TGTGCCAGCAGGCCAACAGGGCTGAACACTGAAGCTTTCTTT
CASRPTGLNTEAFF
>-|few|TRBJ1-2|TRBV5-6
TGTGCCAGCAGCGGGGGACTGAACTATGGCTACACCTTC
CASSGGLNYGYTF
>TRBD1|few|TRBJ2-7|TRBV14
TGTGCCAGCAGCGGACCGGGACAGGAGTGGTCCGAGCAGTACTTC
CASSGPGQEWSEQYF
>-|-|TRBJ2-7|TRBV6-6
TGTGCCAGCCGAGGTCAGAATTACGAGCAGTACTTC
CASRGQNYEQYF
>TRBD1|few|TRBJ2-7|TRBV6-1
TGTGCCAGCAGTTTCCCGAGAGGGGGACAGGGTATCAACGAGCAGTACTTC
CASSFPRGGQGINEQYF
>-|few|TRBJ2-5|TRBV7-2
TGTGCCAGCAGCCTCACCGGGACACAAGGGGAGACCCAGTACTTC
CASSLTGTQGETQYF
>-|-|TRBJ1-1|TRBV19
TGTGCCAGTAATCCGGGTGCCCTCGGTACTGAAGCTTTCTTT
CASNPGALGTEAFF